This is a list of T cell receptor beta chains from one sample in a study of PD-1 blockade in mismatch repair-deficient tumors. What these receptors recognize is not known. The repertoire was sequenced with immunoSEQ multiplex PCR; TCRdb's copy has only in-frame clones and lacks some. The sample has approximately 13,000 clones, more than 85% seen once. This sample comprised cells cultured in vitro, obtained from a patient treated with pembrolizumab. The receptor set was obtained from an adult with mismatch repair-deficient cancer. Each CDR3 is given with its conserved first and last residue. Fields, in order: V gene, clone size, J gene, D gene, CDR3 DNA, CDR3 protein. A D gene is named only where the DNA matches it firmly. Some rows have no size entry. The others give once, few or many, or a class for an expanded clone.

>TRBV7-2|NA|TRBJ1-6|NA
TGTGCCAGCAGCCCCCTACTTTATTCACCCCTCCACTTT
CASSPLLYSPLHF
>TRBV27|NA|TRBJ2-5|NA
TGTGCCAGCAGTTACAGGGGAGGCGAGACCCAGTACTTC
CASSYRGGETQYF
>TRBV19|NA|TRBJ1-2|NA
TGTGCCAGTACATTGGCGGGGAACTATGGCTACACCTTC
CASTLAGNYGYTF
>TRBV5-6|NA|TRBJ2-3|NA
TGTGCCAGCAGCTTGGGTGGTGGATCCCCAGATACGCAGTATTTT
CASSLGGGSPDTQYF
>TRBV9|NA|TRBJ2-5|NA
TGTGCCAGCAGCGTAGATTGGCGAACCCAAGAGACCCAGTACTTC
CASSVDWRTQETQYF
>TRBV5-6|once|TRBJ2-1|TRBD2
TGTGCCAGCAGCTTGGAGCGGGAGGGGAAGCAGTTCTTC
CASSLEREGKQFF
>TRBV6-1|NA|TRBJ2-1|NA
TGTGCCAGCAGTGATGGGACGGCGGGCTACAATGAGCAGTTCTTC
CASSDGTAGYNEQFF
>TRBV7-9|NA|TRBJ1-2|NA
TGTGCCAGCAGCTTAGGGGCTGGGGATGTGAGCTACACCTTC
CASSLGAGDVSYTF
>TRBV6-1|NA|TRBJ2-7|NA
TGTGCCAGCACCCACAGGTCCTCGTACGAGCAGTACTTC
CASTHRSSYEQYF
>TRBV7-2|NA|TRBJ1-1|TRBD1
TGTGCCAGCAGCCTAGCCCGGGACAGTGGGGGAGCTTTCTTT
CASSLARDSGGAFF
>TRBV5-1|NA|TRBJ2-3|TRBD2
TGCGCCAGCAGCTCGTTGACTAGCGGGAGGGCTAGCACAGATACGCAGTATTTT
CASSSLTSGRASTDTQYF
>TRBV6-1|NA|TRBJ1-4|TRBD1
TGTGCCAGCAGTAGGGACAGGGATGAAAAACTGTTTTTT
CASSRDRDEKLFF